This is a list of T cell receptor beta chains from one sample in a study of T cells in tuberculosis. Libraries were prepared by immunoSEQ multiplex PCR; TCRdb keeps only in-frame clonotypes and omits some of them. The data show 30,000 or so clones, around 90% seen once. Material: PBMCs, obtained at tuberculosis diagnosis. All receptors derive from an adult with tuberculosis. Some clones in this sample may be carry-over from other donors' samples. Both conserved end residues are part of each CDR3. D genes are given only for firm matches. Where a row states a size, it is once, few, many or the class of an expanded clone; other rows omit it.

v_gene	j_gene	d_gene	abundance	CDR3nt	CDR3aa
TRBV30	TRBJ1-6	.	.	TGTGCCTGGATGGAGGGGCCCATCGGGGCACCCCTCCACTTT	CAWMEGPIGAPLHF
TRBV11-2	TRBJ2-2	.	.	TGTGCCAGCAGCTTCAGGACACTTACGAACACCGGGGAGCTGTTTTTT	CASSFRTLTNTGELFF
TRBV7-3	TRBJ2-2	TRBD2	.	TGTGCCAGCAGCCCCCGGGGGGAAACCGGGGAGCTGTTTTTT	CASSPRGETGELFF
TRBV11-2	TRBJ1-2	TRBD1	.	TGTGCCAGCAGCTTATCCAACAGGGGATTAAACTATGGCTACACCTTC	CASSLSNRGLNYGYTF
TRBV27	TRBJ2-7	TRBD1	once	TGTGCCAGCAGTCCGGGACAGGGCGCCGGATACGAGCAGTACTTC	CASSPGQGAGYEQYF
TRBV11-2	TRBJ2-7	.	.	TGTGCCAGCAGCTTATCCGGCAGGGGTACGTCCTACGAGCAGTACTTC	CASSLSGRGTSYEQYF
TRBV4-2	TRBJ2-2	.	.	TGTGCCAGCAGCTCGGGACAAAAGTTAACCACCGGGGAGCTGTTTTTT	CASSSGQKLTTGELFF
TRBV18	TRBJ2-2	.	.	TGTGCCAGCTCTCTTGACAGAAACACCGGGGAGCTGTTTTTT	CASSLDRNTGELFF
TRBV19	TRBJ1-6	TRBD1	once	TGTGCCAGTAGTACCAGGGACAGAGAGAATTCACCCCTCCACTTT	CASSTRDRENSPLHF
TRBV9	TRBJ2-1	.	.	TGTGCCAGCAGCGTAGAATGGAACAGGGAGCAGTTCTTC	CASSVEWNREQFF
TRBV12-5	TRBJ1-2	.	.	TGTGCTAGTGGTTTGGCAGGGGAACACTATGGCTACACCTTC	CASGLAGEHYGYTF
TRBV12-5	TRBJ2-2	.	.	TGTGCTAGTGGCCTGAACACCGGGGAGCTGTTTTTT	CASGLNTGELFF
TRBV19	TRBJ1-6	.	.	TGTGCCAGTAGTATAGATTCGCGAGGGAATTCACCCCTCCACTTT	CASSIDSRGNSPLHF
TRBV9	TRBJ2-7	TRBD2	.	TGTGCCAGCAGCGCCGGCCCGGGGGGTAACTACGAGCAGTACTTC	CASSAGPGGNYEQYF
TRBV5-6	TRBJ2-5	.	.	TGTGCCAGCAGCCCCTTATCCCTGGGGGGACAAGAGACCCAGTACTTC	CASSPLSLGGQETQYF